The 18 T cell receptor beta chains below all came from one sample that was sequenced in a study of metastatic and nonmetastatic thyroid tumors. TCRdb ran MiXCR on the PCR reads. The sample includes tens of thousands of clones, roughly 13% of them seen just once. Each patient came to thyroid surgery without any prior treatment (of any kind). Sequenced sample: blood. These receptors were collected from a female donor with papillary thyroid cancer or a benign thyroid nodule (not recorded which). Some clones in this sample may be carry-over from other donors' samples.

This clone was counted many times. This chain uses TRBV30 with TRBJ2-7; D may match TRBD1 or TRBD2 (5 bases each). The CDR3 spans 13 residues. Germline CDR1 GTSNPN, CDR2 SVGIG (reference sequence). Trimming shortened V by 3 bases and J by 1 base, and 10 bases separated the two germline ends. Here the CDR3 reads CAWSRGFSYEQYF. In DNA, the CDR3 is TGTGCCTGGAGCCGGGGCTTTTCCTACGAGCAGTACTTC.

This clone was observed at least ten times. The chain employs TRBV25-1 and TRBJ1-2; D might be TRBD1 (6 bases). From germline, CDR1 is MGHDK and CDR2 SYGVNS. V was shortened by 5 bases and J by 7 bases, with 20 bases between the two germline ends. CDR3 length: 15 amino acids. For the CDR3, the DNA is TGTGCCAGCAGTACGACAGGCAAGGAGAGATCTGGCTACACCTTC. Its protein product is CASSTTGKERSGYTF.

The sample holds many counts of this clone. The chain employs TRBV11-3 and TRBJ2-3; TRBD2 aligns across 9 bases. Germline CDR1 is SGHNT and CDR2 is YENEEA. V lost 6 bases to trimming and J lost 4 bases; unmatched junction nucleotides: 11. The CDR3 loop spans 16 amino acids. The CDR3: CASRPSGGRAADTQYF. As DNA, the CDR3 is TGTGCCAGCAGGCCCTCGGGCGGGAGGGCCGCAGATACGCAGTATTTT. The full variable domain, with the rest looked up from reference TRBV11-3 and TRBJ2-3, is EAGVVQSPRYKIIEKKQPVAFWCNPISGHNTLYWYLQNLGQGPELLIRYENEEAVDDSQLPKDRFSAERLKGVDSTLKIQPAELGDSAVYLCASRPSGGRAADTQYFGPGTRLTVL.

This clone was detected ten times or more. The junction departs from the called germline gene at one end, perhaps through a read error. The V and J genes are TRBV5-1 and TRBJ1-1; TRBD1 might be the D (5 bases). Per the germline V gene, CDR1 is SGHRS and CDR2 is YFSETQ. The CDR3 has 11 residues. This CDR3 is CASSSGTWRDF. CDR3 DNA sequence: TGCGCCAGCAGTAGCGGGACCTGGCGGGATTTT.

This clone was seen ten or more times. The junction does not match germline at one end; this may be a read error. Other nucleotide sequences in the sample specify the same CDR3. The chain couples TRBV5-1 to TRBJ2-1; tentative D call: TRBD2 (5 bases). Germline V gene data show CDR1 as SGHRS and CDR2 as YFSETQ. The CDR3 consists of 15 residues. Here the CDR3 DNA reads TGCGCCAGCAGTTTGGTTGCGGACTCCCACAATGAGCAGTTCTTC. Translated, it gives CASSLVADSHNEQFF.

This clone has at least ten counts. The CDR3 spells CASSQGRRDLYEQYF. For the CDR3, the DNA is TGTGCCAGCAGCCAAGGTAGGAGGGACCTCTACGAGCAGTACTTC. The chain joins TRBV3-1 to TRBJ2-7, with TRBD2 as a possible D gene (6 bases). Germline CDR1 is LGHDT and CDR2 is YNNKEL (reference sequence). V was shortened by 1 base and J by 3 bases, with 13 bases between the two germline ends. The CDR3 loop spans 15 amino acids.

This clone appeared a few times. The V and J genes are TRBV5-6 and TRBJ2-4; TRBD2 aligns across 13 bases. The CDR3 is 16 amino acids. The J segment lost 4 bases and the V segment lost 4 bases, leaving 5 bases of the junction unmatched. From germline, CDR1 is SGHDT and CDR2 YYEEEE. The CDR3: CASSQGLAGSKNIQYF. CDR3 DNA: TGTGCCAGCAGCCAGGGACTAGCGGGATCGAAAAACATTCAGTACTTC.

This clone has a count of ten or more. The chain links TRBV7-8 to TRBJ2-1; D ambiguous. The V gene's germline CDR1 is SGHVS and CDR2 FQNEAQ. V gave up 3 bases and J gave up 0 bases, with 9 bases separating them. This CDR3 is 15 amino acids long. The CDR3 loop is CASSFSSSSYNEQFF. CDR3 nucleotides: TGTGCCAGCAGCTTCTCCTCGAGCTCCTACAATGAGCAGTTCTTC.

This sequence joins TRBV29-1 and TRBJ1-5; perhaps TRBD1 as D (5 bases). The CDR3 is 13 amino acids. CDR1 SQVTM and CDR2 ANQGSEA come from the germline V gene. Trimming stripped 3 bases from V and 7 bases from J, with 13 bases between. This CDR3 reads CSVDEVAGQPQHF. The CDR3 nucleotides are TGCAGCGTTGATGAGGTGGCAGGGCAGCCCCAGCATTTT. The full variable domain, completed using reference TRBV29-1 and TRBJ1-5, is SAVISQKPSRDICQRGTSLTIQCQVDSQVTMMFWYRQQPGQSLTLIATANQGSEATYESGFVIDKFPISRPNLTFSTLTVSNMSPEDSSIYLCSVDEVAGQPQHFGDGTRLSIL.

This clone came up many times. The chain joins TRBV30 to TRBJ2-2; weak D call: TRBD2 (6 bases). CDR3 size: 17 residues. The germline V gene encodes CDR1 GTSNPN and CDR2 SVGIG (reference sequence). V was cut by 1 base and J by 5 bases, with 20 bases left in between. CDR3 region: CAWSDERGTFLTGELFF. CDR3 sequence (DNA): TGTGCCTGGAGTGACGAACGGGGGACGTTCTTGACCGGGGAGCTGTTTTTT.

This clone has ten or more counts. V usage is TRBV20-1 and J usage is TRBJ2-5, with 11 bases lining up with TRBD2. The V gene's germline CDR1 is DFQATT and CDR2 SNEGSKA (reference sequence). Losses at the gene ends were 3 bases for V and 4 bases for J; bases not matched to a gene: 4. The CDR3 has 14 residues. CDR3 bases: TGCAGTGCTAGTATGACTAGCGGGACAGAGACCCAGTACTTC. Translating it yields CSASMTSGTETQYF.

Many counts were recorded for this clone. This rearrangement joins TRBV9 to TRBJ2-1; 14 bases map to TRBD2. With 3 bases clipped from V and 15 bases from J, the junction kept 8 bases outside the gene matches. This CDR3 has 14 residues. Germline-derived CDR1 and CDR2 are SGDLS and YYNGEE. The CDR3 spells CASSGHGTSGSPFF. The CDR3 nucleotides read TGTGCCAGCAGCGGCCACGGGACTAGCGGGAGCCCGTTCTTC.

Many counts were recorded for this clone. The CDR3 DNA reads as TGTGCCAGCTCACCCCAGGCGGGGCCAGATACGCAGTATTTT. As protein: CASSPQAGPDTQYF. The V and J genes are TRBV18 and TRBJ2-3; the D gene is possibly TRBD2 (6 bases). Per the germline V gene, CDR1 is KGHSH and CDR2 is LQKENI. V dropped 3 bases and J dropped 4 bases, with 11 bases sitting between them. CDR3 length equals 14 residues.

The chain couples TRBV5-1 to TRBJ1-1; D remains ambiguous. CDR1 and CDR2 (germline): SGHRS, YFSETQ. The CDR3 contains 14 residues. The V gene lost 1 base and the J gene lost 5 bases, with 12 bases spanning the gap. The CDR3 nucleotides read TGCGCCAGCAGCTTGTACCTCCAAGGTACTGAAGCTTTCTTT. It encodes CASSLYLQGTEAFF.

This clone has ten or more counts. J is TRBJ2-1 and V is TRBV9; 8 nucleotides agree with TRBD1. The CDR3 has 15 amino acids. Trimming at V came to 0 bases and at J to 9 bases, leaving 8 bases not matched to a gene. Germline lookup yields CDR1 SGDLS and CDR2 YYNGEE. The chain's CDR3 is CASSVAGTGRGEQFF. In nucleotides, the CDR3 is TGTGCCAGCAGCGTAGCCGGGACAGGACGAGGTGAGCAGTTCTTC.

This clone came up many times. J is TRBJ2-1 and V is TRBV19; perhaps TRBD1 as D (6 bases). Germline CDR1 reads LNHDA; CDR2 reads SQIVND (reference sequence). There are 15 residues in the CDR3. Trimming pared 6 bases from V and 1 base from J, leaving 13 bases between. The CDR3 sequence is CASSPGQGSYNEQFF. CDR3 DNA: TGTGCCAGTAGCCCCGGGCAGGGGTCCTACAATGAGCAGTTCTTC.

In its sample, this clone was seen many times. Other DNA sequences within the sample encode an identical CDR3. The chain has TRBV28 and TRBJ1-1, with D possibly TRBD1 on 5 matching bases. This CDR3 region has 13 residues. Germline V gene sequence: CDR1 MDHEN, CDR2 SYDVKM. V lost 10 bases to trimming and J lost 3 bases, with 15 bases between them. The CDR3 loop is CATFPGRYTEAFF. Written as DNA, the CDR3 is TGTGCCACCTTTCCGGGACGGTACACTGAAGCTTTCTTT.

The chain joins TRBV5-1 to TRBJ2-1; D not resolved. There are 14 residues in the CDR3. V was clipped by 0 bases and J by 6 bases, with 10 bases between them. Germline loops: CDR1 SGHRS, CDR2 YFSETQ. CDR3 DNA sequence: TGCGCCAGCAGCTTGGCCTACAGTAGCAATGAGCAGTTCTTC. Amino acids: CASSLAYSSNEQFF.